Below, one TCR beta chain is given with its context. Its antigen is currently unknown. The entry originates in a study of blood T cells in healthy people across ages. Trimming pared 5 bases from V and 4 bases from J, leaving 13 bases between. Germline V gene lookup returns CDR1 SGHRS and CDR2 YFSETQ. The CDR3 runs to 14 residues. Together with a sample-barcoded 5' primer, a J-beta primer mix was included in a second PCR lasting roughly 6 to 12 cycles. One entry per CDR3 protein results from TCRdb running MiXCR on the 5' RACE reads. Of about 1.4 million distinct CDR3 sequences in the sample, 59% were seen once. The study's findings and limits: The study regarded diversity estimates from one million T cells as underestimates.

The chain links TRBV5-1 to TRBJ2-1; D not resolved. The sample consisted of blood. This TCR derives from a man in his late teens or twenties in good health. CDR3 DNA sequence: TGCGCCAGCAGAGGTATAGGTTATTACAATGAGCAGTTCTTC. It encodes CASRGIGYYNEQFF.